Presented here are 11 T cell receptor beta chains from one specimen sequenced in a study of shared clonotypes between healthy human individuals. The protocol was immunoSEQ multiplex PCR, while the TCRdb copy is restricted to in-frame clones and leaves out a portion. The data contain roughly 1,500,000 clones, approximately 98.5% of them singletons. Sequencing was carried out using naive CD4+ T cells sorted from blood. Subset noted: CD45RA+ positively selected. All receptors come from a man between 25 and 39 years old in good health.

A word on this clone: This sample includes further DNA sequences coding for the same CDR3. The chain uses TRBV7-9 and TRBJ2-7, with 11 bases matching TRBD2. V shed 0 bases and J 3 bases; nucleotides not matched to a gene: 1. The germline V gene has CDR1 SEHNR and CDR2 FQNEAQ (reference sequence). CDR3 size: 15 residues. Here the CDR3 reads CASSLALAGGYEQYF. The CDR3 DNA is TGTGCCAGCAGCTTAGCGCTAGCGGGGGGCTACGAGCAGTACTTC.

The rearrangement uses TRBV19 and TRBJ2-1, with D hard to call. This CDR3 is built from 16 residues. V gave up 5 bases and J gave up 2 bases, with 16 bases separating them. CDR1 is LNHDA, CDR2 SQIVND, per germline (reference sequence). This chain's CDR3 is CASSRSPLLPYNEQFF. Here the CDR3 DNA reads TGTGCCAGTAGTCGGTCCCCACTGTTGCCCTACAATGAGCAGTTCTTC.

This clone was detected once. The gene calls are TRBV5-1 and TRBJ2-4, with 9 bases fitting TRBD1. CDR3 length: 14 residues. Germline values: CDR1 SGHRS, CDR2 YFSETQ. The ends lost 3 bases at V and 3 bases at J; junction bases unmatched: 1. The chain's CDR3 is CASSSTGGKNIQYF. Here the CDR3 DNA reads TGCGCCAGCAGCTCGACAGGGGGCAAAAACATTCAGTACTTC.

In the case of this clone: A read error may produce the germline difference seen at one junction end. The rearrangement links TRBV7-2 to TRBJ2-7; no clear D. The CDR3 loop spans 14 amino acids. Germline loops: CDR1 SGHTA, CDR2 FQGNSA. The CDR3 spells CASTLAVNSYEQYF. The CDR3, as DNA: TGTGCCAGCACCTTAGCTGTTAACTCCTACGAGCAGTACTTC.

V is TRBV6-5 and J is TRBJ2-1; D is possibly TRBD2 (5 bases). Germline values: CDR1 MNHEY, CDR2 SVGAGI. V gave up 0 bases and J gave up 0 bases, with 9 bases separating them. The CDR3 extends over 16 amino acids. CDR3 DNA: TGTGCCAGCAGTTACTCTCGACTAAGCTCCTACAATGAGCAGTTCTTC. This translates into CASSYSRLSSYNEQFF.

The chain has TRBV5-1 and TRBJ2-1; D possibly corresponds to TRBD1 (5 bases). The germline V gene encodes CDR1 SGHRS and CDR2 YFSETQ. The CDR3 is made up of 15 amino acids. V lost 4 bases to trimming and J lost 4 bases, with 15 bases between them. The CDR3 DNA sequence: TGCGCCAGCAGCGTAGGGGTTGGCTCGTACAATGAGCAGTTCTTC. As protein: CASSVGVGSYNEQFF.

This chain links TRBV5-8 with TRBJ2-1, with D unresolved. The CDR3 runs to 10 residues. Germline V gene sequence: CDR1 SGHTS, CDR2 YDEGEE. Between the trimmed V and J ends, which lost 10 bases and 7 bases, there was a span of 9 bases. CDR3 protein: CAGPNNEQFF. CDR3 sequence (DNA): TGTGCCGGACCAAATAATGAGCAGTTCTTC. Drawing the rest from reference TRBV5-8 and TRBJ2-1, the complete variable domain is EAGVTQSPTHLIKTRGQQATLRCSPISGHTSVYWYQQALGLGLQFLLWYDEGEERNRGNFPPRFSGRQFPNYSSELNVNALELEDSALYLCAGPNNEQFFGPGTRLTVL.

On this clone itself: Other DNA variants within this sample encode the same CDR3. The chain uses TRBV28 and TRBJ1-1; D gene uncertain. The V and J ends lost 1 base and 4 bases respectively, with 7 bases between them. The CDR3 covers 13 residues. Germline lookup yields CDR1 MDHEN and CDR2 SYDVKM. The CDR3 DNA sequence: TGTGCCAGCAGTTTATCACGGGGCACTGAAGCTTTCTTT. Its translation is CASSLSRGTEAFF.

The chain carries TRBV19 and TRBJ2-5; 9 nucleotides match TRBD1. J lost 1 base, V lost 5 bases, and 2 bases had no gene match. Germline V CDR1 and CDR2: LNHDA, SQIVND (reference sequence). This CDR3 is 14 amino acids long. CDR3 loop: CASSWGQGQETQYF. The CDR3 DNA reads TGTGCCAGTAGTTGGGGACAGGGCCAAGAGACCCAGTACTTC.

This rearrangement joins TRBV7-9 to TRBJ2-1; a weak D match, TRBD2 (6 bases). CDR3 size: 13 residues. V shed 5 bases and J shed 7 bases, with 12 bases lying between them. Germline V gene sequence: CDR1 SEHNR, CDR2 FQNEAQ (reference sequence). The CDR3 sequence: CASSRDSTNEQFF. As DNA, the CDR3 is TGTGCCAGCAGCCGGGACTCGACAAATGAGCAGTTCTTC.

As DNA, the CDR3 is TGTGCCAGCAGTGCCCCTAGGGGGGGCGCGTCCTACAATGAGCAGTTCTTC. Translated: CASSAPRGGASYNEQFF. This rearrangement joins TRBV28 to TRBJ2-1; the D gene is possibly TRBD2 (7 bases). The CDR3 length is 17 residues. V shed 5 bases and J shed 1 base, with 18 bases lying between them. Germline lookup yields CDR1 MDHEN and CDR2 SYDVKM.